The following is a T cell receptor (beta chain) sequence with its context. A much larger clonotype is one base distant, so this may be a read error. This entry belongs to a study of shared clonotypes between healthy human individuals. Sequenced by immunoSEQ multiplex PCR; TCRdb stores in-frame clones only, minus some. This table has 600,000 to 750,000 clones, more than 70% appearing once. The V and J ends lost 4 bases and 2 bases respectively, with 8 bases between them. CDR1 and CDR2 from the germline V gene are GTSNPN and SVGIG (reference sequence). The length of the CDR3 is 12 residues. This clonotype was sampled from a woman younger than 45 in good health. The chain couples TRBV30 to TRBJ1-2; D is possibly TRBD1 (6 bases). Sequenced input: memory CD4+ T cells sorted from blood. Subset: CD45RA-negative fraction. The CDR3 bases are TGTGCCTGGAATGGACAGAACTATGGCTACACCTTC. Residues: CAWNGQNYGYTF.